This T cell receptor (beta chain) was sequenced during a study of early T cells in non-severe SARS-CoV-2 infection. CDR1 MNHEY and CDR2 SMNVEV come from the germline V gene (reference sequence). V lost 7 bases and J lost 3; bases outside the gene matches: 13. The CDR3 is made up of 16 amino acids. This clonotype has more than one count but fewer than ten. TCRdb re-derived calls from the 5' RACE reads in MiXCR, one entry per CDR3 protein. The data hold under 85,000 distinct CDR3 sequences, with around 15% observed a single time. This TCR was recovered from an adult who was a healthcare worker with PCR-confirmed SARS-CoV-2 infection or an uninfected control (not recorded which). V gene TRBV27 combines with J gene TRBJ1-1, with TRBD1 identical over 8 bases. Specimen: whole blood, collected at baseline. The CDR3 is CASTPRAGGEDTEAFF. CDR3 coding DNA: TGTGCCAGCACCCCCCGGGCAGGGGGCGAGGACACTGAAGCTTTCTTT.